Reported below is one T cell receptor beta chain. The target antigen is unknown. CDR3 length equals 15 residues. Germline assignment: CDR1 SEHNR and CDR2 FQNEAQ (reference sequence). The trim removed 6 bases at V and 4 bases at J, leaving 8 bases unmatched. MiXCR, run by TCRdb on the RACE reads, gives a single entry per CDR3 protein. Of nearly 350,000 distinct CDR3 sequences in the sample, around 7% are singletons; the top ten hold about 8%. The data originate from a study of human T cells and chemical hapten exposure. The study, taken as a whole, reports: Expanded TCRs showed more large CDR3 clusters than pre-sensitization or healthy control sets.

Regarding time point: patch test 1, 2 weeks after DPC sensitization. Treatment: therapeutic diphenylcyclopropenone sensitization with weekly scalp DPC. In every case, blood was obtained before the patch test was applied. Alopecia patients deemed DPC-suitable, aged 18 to 70, excluding pregnancy. The source is a woman in her late teens or twenties with alopecia areata. Some clones in this sample may be carry-over from other donors' samples. The sample consisted of whole blood, taken in connection with sensitization to the hapten diphenylcyclopropenone (DPC). The V and J genes are TRBV7-9 and TRBJ1-2, with 10 bases fitting TRBD1. CDR3 coding DNA: TGTGCCAGCAGGATAGGACAGGGGGTTACCTATGGCTACACCTTC. Its translation is CASRIGQGVTYGYTF.